The present TCR beta chain was sequenced within a study of CD8+ T cells in alopecia areata (dated by TCRdb to 2016 to 2018). At the level of the whole study: Treated patients were enrolled in an open-label pilot trial of oral tofacitinib at 5 to 10 mg twice daily for moderate-to-severe alopecia areata. Tofacitinib was given for 6 to 18 months, followed by 6 months of follow-up off drug to assess delayed response and recurrence. To study T cell clonal expansion in alopecia areata, the researchers applied high-throughput TCRbeta sequencing to both the C3H/HeJ mouse model and human patients. Scalp tissue and sorted CD4+ and CD8+ peripheral blood T cells from patchy and totalis/universalis alopecia areata patients and from healthy controls were covered by human TCRbeta sequencing. Patients on tofacitinib were biopsied at baseline and after 4 and 24 weeks of treatment, and several of the patients also had a later scalp biopsy. Scalp clonality was compared among normal scalp (n=4), patchy alopecia areata scalp (n=8), and alopecia totalis/universalis scalp (n=8). RNA was obtained with the PAXgene miRNA kit for fixed scalp, the miRNeasy kit for PBMCs, and the RNeasy kit for mouse skin. TCRbeta CDR3 regions were amplified by immunoSEQ multiplex PCR using 35 Vbeta forward and 13 Jbeta reverse primers.

Study-level results and caveats: Unlike mouse skin, where gammadelta T cells dominate, normal human skin contains resident alphabeta T cells that get sequenced too, which complicates analysis of the scalp TCR repertoire. Compared with normal scalp, lesional scalp had higher clonality and more expanded CD8+ clones, particularly in alopecia totalis/universalis, a pattern that suggests antigenic drive. TCR sequences shared between patients were less clear than in mice, possibly partly because of HLA diversity in the patient population.

Peripheral blood and lesional scalp punch biopsies were obtained from patients with alopecia areata. After PBMCs were isolated by density centrifugation and stained for CD3, CD4 and CD8, a FACSAria was used to sort CD4+ and CD8+ T cells. This clone showed up just once. Its antigen remains undetermined. No base-level quality is on record; no much larger clone is a single base apart. Between the V and J ends, shortened by 3 bases and 3 bases respectively, the junction contains 15 bases. There are 15 amino acids in the CDR3, from cysteine to phenylalanine inclusive. Here the CDR3 DNA is all that survives: 45 bases in frame from base 1. Looking up the germline V gene yields CDR1 SGHRS and CDR2 YFSETQ. To prepare the library, the immunoSEQ multiplex PCR assay was applied. RNA was extracted from all samples and reverse transcribed into cDNA as template for TCR sequencing. SuperScript III was used for first-strand cDNA synthesis, primed with a 2:1 mix of oligo-dT and random hexamers. A synthetic immune receptor repertoire was used to measure amplification bias, and any remaining bias was corrected computationally. On the study's bioinformatics: After raw reads were preprocessed to remove errors, the CDR3 was defined following IMGT conventions as running from the conserved cysteine to phenylalanine. Clonality was computed as 1 minus the Shannon entropy, with the entropy normalized by log2 of the number of productive unique TCRs. Whether scalp clones were CD4 or CD8 was inferred by matching scalp TCRbeta sequences against CD4 and CD8 repertoires sorted from blood. TCRdb took this table from immuneACCESS and kept in-frame rearrangements with V and J called. Such tables lack part of the clones; where checked against another copy, unresolved V genes explain under half of the gap, and the rest is unexplained. The DNA was the basis for D and trimming; V, J and clone size are from that table. This sample has roughly 150,000 clones in its table, and over 45% of those were observed once. The leading ten clones occupy about 6.4% of the sample.

The TCR was taken from a human donor with alopecia areata. Sequencing used CD4+ T cells sorted from blood. The sequence joins TRBV5-1 to TRBJ2-5; the D segment might be TRBD1 or TRBD2, since each matches 5 bases. The DNA sequence follows: TGCGCCAGCAGCTGGGGACGGAGCACAGAAGAGACCCAGTACTTC. This yields the protein CASSWGRSTEETQYF.